This entry concerns a single T cell receptor beta chain. Its antigen is still unknown. For each CD8+ T cell subset, flow sorting was done in triplicate, and a few hundred thousand cells per subset went directly into RLT lysis buffer. Naive CD8+ T cells were defined stringently as CD45RO-CCR7+CD27+CD95- to exclude memory contaminants. Peripheral blood mononuclear cells were isolated from buffy coats by standard density gradient centrifugation. Naive CXCR3-negative and CXCR3-positive CD8+ T cells were flow-sorted using a FACSAria III. An RNeasy Mini Kit was used to extract total RNA from the sorted cells. This record belongs to a study of CXCR3-negative and CXCR3-positive naive CD8 T cells (dated by TCRdb to between 2018 and 2021). General notes on the study: In total, 130 million to 150 million TRB reads were obtained, or roughly 1.5 +/- 0.3 million reads per library. Naive subsets from about five donors and memory cells from 3 donors were included in the TRBV-TRBJ cluster analysis. Diversity and physicochemical repertoire analyses covered around 10 donors pooled from two independent experiments. What the authors observed across the whole study: Within the same donor, TRBV-TRBJ usage looked similar between naive CXCR3-negative and CXCR3-positive cells, but memory cells had distinct patterns. Surface CD5, linked to self-reactivity in mice, was comparable between naive subsets; TCR interaction strength was therefore also inferred from TRB CDR3 physicochemical properties. Freshly isolated PBMCs were used for most assays because CXCR3 expression partially decreased after cryopreservation. TRB CDR3s from CXCR3-positive naive cells showed higher hydrophobicity (lower Kidera factor 4), lower energy, and higher strength and volume indices than CXCR3-negative naive cells. Comparably high repertoire diversity was found in both naive subsets, whereas much lower repertoire diversity was found in memory CD8+ T cells.

Instrument used: NextSeq 550. The Human TCR Profiling Kit (MiLaboratory) was used to make UMI-labeled 5' RACE TRB cDNA libraries. The full amount of extracted RNA was used for cDNA synthesis, and the full amount of resulting cDNA was used for PCR amplification. The libraries were made side by side, with each library going through the same number of PCR cycles. The authors' pipeline ran thus. MIGEC and MiXCR extracted about 53,000 +/- 10,000 unique UMI-labeled TRB cDNA molecules per library, requiring at least two reads per UMI. On average, approximately 40,000 +/- 10,000 functional in-frame TRB CDR3 nucleotide clonotypes lacking stop codons were found per library. Diversity metrics, including normalized Shannon-Wiener and Chao1, were computed in VDJtools after downsampling to 5000 UMI-labeled TRB molecules per sample. Clonotype-size-weighted physicochemical properties of the central five CDR3 residues (interaction energy, strength, volume and Kidera factor 4) were computed in VDJtools. Each entry corresponds to one CDR3 protein sequence from reads that TCRdb reprocessed, and DNA is not given. The V and J calls were not made by the authors but by TCRdb's processing. This specimen's table enumerates some 45,000 distinct CDR3 sequences. Around 1.5% of the sample is held by the ten biggest clonotypes.

The CDR3 sequence holds 14 residues, the cysteine and phenylalanine included. Nucleotide data are not available. The germline V gene supplies CDR1 MDHEN and CDR2 SYDVKM. The chain links TRBV28 with TRBJ2-5. The source material was naive CXCR3- CD8+ T cells from blood. In light of the paper, this sample's cell subset or site label describes: CD45RO-CCR7+CD27+CD95- naive CD8+ T cells lacking CXCR3 (TNR3-). This TCR was recovered from a human donor in good health. Some clones in this sample may be carry-over from other donors' samples. CDR3 region: CASSLYNLGETQYF.